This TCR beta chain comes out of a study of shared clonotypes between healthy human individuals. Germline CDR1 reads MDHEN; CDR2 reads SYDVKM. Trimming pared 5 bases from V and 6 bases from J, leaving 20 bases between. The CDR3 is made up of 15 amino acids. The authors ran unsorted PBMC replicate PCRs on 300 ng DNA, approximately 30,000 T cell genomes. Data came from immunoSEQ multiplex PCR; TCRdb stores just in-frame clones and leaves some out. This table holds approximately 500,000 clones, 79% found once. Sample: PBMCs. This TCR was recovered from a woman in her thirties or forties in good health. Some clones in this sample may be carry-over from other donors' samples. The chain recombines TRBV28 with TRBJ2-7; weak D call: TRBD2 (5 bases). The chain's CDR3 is CASSISWRTEGEQYF. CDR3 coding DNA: TGTGCCAGCAGTATATCTTGGAGAACTGAGGGCGAGCAGTACTTC.